The 13 T cell receptor beta chains below all came from one sample that was sequenced in a study of T cells in Graves' hyperthyroidism and ophthalmopathy. Amplification yielded TCR beta CDR3 regions, with RNA transcripts as the source. HTBI primers were used for first-round RT-PCR of the TCR CDR3. TCRdb re-called the multiplex PCR reads with MiXCR, one entry per CDR3 protein. The sample gives 600,000 to 650,000 distinct CDR3 sequences, roughly 17% of which show up once; 3.8% is in the top ten. Source material: blood. All receptors derive from a woman younger than 45 with Graves' hyperthyroidism.

As to this clonotype: The conserved phenylalanine or tryptophan normally closing the CDR3 is absent here, so this likely arose from a read error. This sequence joins TRBV3-1 and TRBJ2-5; D is unclear. V lost 2 bases and J lost 3, with 19 bases in between. Germline lookup yields CDR1 LGHDT and CDR2 YNNKEL (reference sequence). This CDR3 spans 17 amino acids. The CDR3 nucleotides read TGTGCCAGCAGCCAAAAAGTCACCCGTCGGCTGAAAGAGACCCAGTACCTC. Protein: CASSQKVTRRLKETQYL.

This clonotype was detected only a few times. The CDR3 protein is CAWSPTAELDQPQHF. The CDR3 DNA sequence: TGTGCCTGGAGCCCGACAGCCGAACTGGATCAGCCCCAGCATTTT. This rearrangement joins TRBV30 to TRBJ1-5; possibly TRBD1 for D (5 bases). There are 15 residues in the CDR3. Germline V gene data show CDR1 as GTSNPN and CDR2 as SVGIG (reference sequence). V was pared by 3 bases and J by 5 bases, with 17 bases between.

This clonotype was seen many times. The chain recombines TRBV3-1 with TRBJ2-3; 7 nucleotides line up with TRBD2. Germline CDR1 LGHDT, CDR2 YNNKEL (reference sequence). The V and J ends lost 1 base and 6 bases, in that order; junction bases with no gene match: 7. The CDR3 spans 15 residues. The CDR3 is CASSQAVAGADTQYF. The DNA for the CDR3 is TGTGCCAGCAGCCAAGCGGTAGCGGGCGCGGATACGCAGTATTTT.

Only a few counts were recorded for this clonotype. The V and J genes are TRBV29-1 and TRBJ1-5; 8 bases match TRBD1. From germline, CDR1 is SQVTM and CDR2 ANQGSEA. CDR3 length: 14 residues. The J segment lost 2 bases and the V segment lost 4 bases, leaving 4 bases of the junction unmatched. CDR3 region: CSVVPGQGNQPQHF. CDR3 nucleotides: TGCAGCGTTGTCCCGGGACAGGGCAATCAGCCCCAGCATTTT.

The genes are TRBV10-3 and TRBJ2-7, with D unresolved. With 0 bases removed from V and 3 bases from J, the gap between germline ends came to 9 bases. The CDR3 consists of 14 residues. From germline, CDR1 is ENHRY and CDR2 SYGVKD. CDR3 sequence reads: CAISESRYYYEQYF. The CDR3 region has the DNA TGTGCCATCAGTGAGTCGAGATATTACTACGAGCAGTACTTC.

This clonotype was found many times. This chain connects TRBV28 to TRBJ1-1; D is unresolved. Germline loops: CDR1 MDHEN, CDR2 SYDVKM. The CDR3 sequence is 13 residues long. Trimming shortened V by 1 base and J by 5 bases, and 8 bases separated the two germline ends. The chain's CDR3 is CASSLYRATEAFF. CDR3 bases: TGTGCCAGCAGTTTATACCGTGCAACTGAAGCTTTCTTT.

Ten or more counts support this clonotype. The chain couples TRBV9 to TRBJ1-1; TRBD1 is a possible D gene (5 bases). Trimming took off 3 bases at V and 0 bases at J, with 15 bases between the two ends. Germline V gives CDR1 SGDLS, CDR2 YYNGEE. There are 16 residues in the CDR3. The chain's CDR3 is CASSERSGTMNTEAFF. The DNA for the CDR3 is TGTGCCAGCAGCGAACGTAGCGGGACCATGAACACTGAAGCTTTCTTT. Full variable domain (outside the CDR3, taken from reference TRBV9 and TRBJ1-1): DSGVTQTPKHLITATGQRVTLRCSPRSGDLSVYWYQQSLDQGLQFLIQYYNGEERAKGNILERFSAQQFPDLHSELNLSSLELGDSALYFCASSERSGTMNTEAFFGQGTRLTVV.

CDR3 residues: CASSLHRNSYEQYF. CDR3 coding DNA: TGCGCCAGCAGCTTGCATCGAAACTCCTACGAGCAGTACTTC. The chain combines TRBV5-1 with TRBJ2-7, with D hard to call. This CDR3 is 14 amino acids long. V lost 1 base and J 0 bases, leaving 8 bases between the germline ends. Germline values: CDR1 SGHRS, CDR2 YFSETQ. Combining the CDR3 with reference TRBV5-1 and TRBJ2-7 gives the whole variable domain KAGVTQTPRYLIKTRGQQVTLSCSPISGHRSVSWYQQTPGQGLQFLFEYFSETQRNKGNFPGRFSGRQFSNSRSEMNVSTLELGDSALYLCASSLHRNSYEQYFGPGTRLTVT.

This clonotype was found many times. The chain links TRBV2 to TRBJ2-7; 8 positions match TRBD1. J lost 2 bases, V lost 6 bases, and 3 bases had no gene match. This CDR3 comprises 13 residues. Per the germline V gene, CDR1 is SNHLY and CDR2 is FYNNEI. The CDR3 loop is CASSAQGAYEQYF. The CDR3 DNA reads TGTGCCAGCAGCGCACAGGGGGCCTACGAGCAGTACTTC.

The chain combines TRBV5-1 with TRBJ2-3; 9 bases are shared with TRBD2. The CDR3 is made up of 16 amino acids. The V segment lost 3 bases and the J segment 5 bases; nucleotides outside the gene matches: 10. Germline V gene sequence: CDR1 SGHRS, CDR2 YFSETQ. Written as DNA, the CDR3 is TGCGCCAGCAGCTCGAGCGGGAGGAATTATAGAGATACGCAGTATTTT. This gives the protein CASSSSGRNYRDTQYF.

In its sample, this clonotype was seen many times. The V call is TRBV6-2 or TRBV6-3, the J call TRBJ2-7; 11 nucleotides line up with TRBD2. This CDR3 has 18 amino acids. Trimming cost V 6 bases and J 0 bases; bases outside gene matches: 13. Germline loops: CDR1 MNHEY, CDR2 SVGEGT. CDR3 residues: CASSRYLAGGLTSYEQYF. In nucleotides, the CDR3 is TGTGCCAGCAGCCGTTATTTAGCGGGAGGGTTGACCTCCTACGAGCAGTACTTC.

This clonotype occurred many times. This rearrangement joins TRBV2 to TRBJ2-2, with TRBD1 matching 10 bases. The CDR3 is made up of 16 amino acids. The germline V gene encodes CDR1 SNHLY and CDR2 FYNNEI. Trimming removed 2 bases from V and 7 bases from J; junction bases left unmatched: 7. CDR3 protein: CASSERDRGEGGELFF. As DNA, the CDR3 is TGTGCCAGCAGTGAAAGGGACAGGGGCGAAGGCGGGGAGCTGTTTTTT.

The chain recombines TRBV7-8 with TRBJ2-2; unclear D gene. Germline CDR1 SGHVS, CDR2 FQNEAQ. The CDR3 contains 16 residues. V gave up 2 bases and J gave up 7 bases, with 17 bases separating them. The chain's CDR3 is CASSLYTGRSFGELFF. For the CDR3, the DNA is TGTGCCAGCAGCTTATATACGGGCCGATCCTTCGGGGAGCTGTTTTTT. Supplemented by reference TRBV7-8 and TRBJ2-2, the full variable domain reads GAGVSQSPRYKVAKRGQDVALRCDPISGHVSLFWYQQALGQGPEFLTYFQNEAQLDKSGLPSDRFFAERPEGSVSTLKIQRTQQEDSAVYLCASSLYTGRSFGELFFGEGSRLTVL.